This is a list of T cell receptor beta chains from one sample in a study of metastatic and nonmetastatic thyroid tumors. TCRdb reprocessed the PCR reads using MiXCR. The sample includes about 30,000 clones, about 10% of them seen just once. Sequenced: blood. All receptors come from a female donor with papillary thyroid cancer or a benign thyroid nodule (not recorded which). Some clones in this sample may be carry-over from other donors' samples. CDR3s include the opening cysteine and the closing phenylalanine or tryptophan. D genes are given only for firm matches.

NA	TRBV19	CAGNPRAGRDYGYTF
TRBD1	TRBV5-4	CASSLGGDRVGEQYF
NA	TRBV7-8	CASSLTGGVTEAFF
TRBD1	TRBV10-2	CASSQDRGSYTF
NA	TRBV18	CASSPHSLSEAFF
NA	TRBV6-5	CASSYGGNRAGNTIYF
NA	TRBV6-2/TRBV6-3	CASSPSDEGNEQFF
TRBD1	TRBV6-1	CASRAGGGITEAFF
TRBD2	TRBV10-3	CAISRLAGGNEQFF
NA	TRBV6-5	CASSYGRERSPLHF
TRBD1	TRBV9	CASSAGGDYGYTF
TRBD2	TRBV10-3	CAKTGGNQETQYF
NA	TRBV6-2/TRBV6-3	CAGSSSDGEGSPLHF
NA	TRBV12-3/TRBV12-4	CASSLVRGYNSPLHF
NA	TRBV10-3	CAISESVSTDTQYF
NA	TRBV28	CASIPGGEETQYF
TRBD2	TRBV27	CASSLFGLAGALNEQLF
NA	TRBV6-2/TRBV6-3	CASSLSRDTEAFF
TRBD2	TRBV7-6	CASTGGASGRNEQFF
NA	TRBV5-1	CASGGGAGTDTQYF
NA	TRBV7-8	CASSLETGRRNEQFF
NA	TRBV9	CASSVGQESNQPQHF
NA	TRBV28	CASSPLTGTRVNYGYTF
TRBD2	TRBV20-1	CSARDLGTSGYEQYF
NA	TRBV6-4	CASIIRADTGELFF
TRBD2	TRBV6-1	CASRTSGREDTQCF
TRBD1	TRBV20-1	CSAGRTGSNSPLHF
NA	TRBV28	CASSTWDTNYGYTF
NA	TRBV11-2	CASSTSFRGGSGFTDTQYF
NA	TRBV6-2/TRBV6-3	CSSSSSRVGGYSF
NA	TRBV6-1	CASREGGPREQYF
NA	TRBV2	CASREQLNTEAFF
NA	TRBV20-1	CSASRGRNTEAFF
TRBD1	TRBV7-3	CARGGANYGYTF
TRBD1	TRBV10-3	CAISEPRQGSAKNIQYF
TRBD1	TRBV6-2/TRBV6-3	CASSTIRQGSEGYTF
TRBD1	TRBV20-1	CSAQSKQGARDTQYF
NA	TRBV7-3	CASSNTGSTGELFF
NA	TRBV7-9	CASSLAWGANEKLFF
TRBD2	TRBV7-2	CASSPSGSSYNEQFF
NA	TRBV30	CARGRVETEAFF
TRBD2	TRBV28	CASSSPLAGGRETQYF
NA	TRBV3-1	CASSRQGILGNTEAFF
NA	TRBV2	CASSVGDGTYEQYF
NA	TRBV20-1	CSARLVNTEAFF
NA	TRBV15	CATNRVDTYEQYF
TRBD2	TRBV20-1	CSARLADNEQFF
TRBD2	TRBV24-1	CATSEPRTSVRATDTQYF
NA	TRBV3-1	CASSQGLYTDTQYF
NA	TRBV4-3	CASSQDSSYEQYF
NA	TRBV29-1	CSVEPLNGEQYF
NA	TRBV11-3	CASSLGPTSSGNTIYF